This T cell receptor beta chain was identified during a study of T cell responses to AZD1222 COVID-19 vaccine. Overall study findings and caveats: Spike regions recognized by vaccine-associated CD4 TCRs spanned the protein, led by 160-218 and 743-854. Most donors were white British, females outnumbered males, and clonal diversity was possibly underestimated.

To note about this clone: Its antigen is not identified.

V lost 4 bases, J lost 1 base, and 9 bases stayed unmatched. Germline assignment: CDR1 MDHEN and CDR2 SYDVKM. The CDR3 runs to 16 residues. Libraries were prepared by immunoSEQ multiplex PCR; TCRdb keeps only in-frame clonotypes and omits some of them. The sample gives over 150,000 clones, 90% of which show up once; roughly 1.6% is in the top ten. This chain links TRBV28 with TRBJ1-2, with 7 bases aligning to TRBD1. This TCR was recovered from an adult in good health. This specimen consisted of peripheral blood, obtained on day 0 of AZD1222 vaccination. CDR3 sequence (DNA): TGTGCCAGCAGTTCCACCCTAGGACAGGATAACTATGGCTACACCTTC. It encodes CASSSTLGQDNYGYTF.